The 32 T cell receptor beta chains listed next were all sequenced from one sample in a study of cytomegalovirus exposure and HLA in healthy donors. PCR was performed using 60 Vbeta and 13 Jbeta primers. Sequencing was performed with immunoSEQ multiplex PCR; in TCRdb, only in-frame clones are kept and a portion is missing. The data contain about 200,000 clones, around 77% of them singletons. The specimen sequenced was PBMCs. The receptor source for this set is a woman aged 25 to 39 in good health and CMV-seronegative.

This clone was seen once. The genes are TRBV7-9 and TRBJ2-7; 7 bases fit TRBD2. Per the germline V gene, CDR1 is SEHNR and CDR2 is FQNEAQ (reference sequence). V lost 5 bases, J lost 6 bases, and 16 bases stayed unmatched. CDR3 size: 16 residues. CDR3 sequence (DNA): TGTGCCAGCAGCGTCTCGACTAGCAGCCGAGTCGCCGAGCAGTACTTC. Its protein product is CASSVSTSSRVAEQYF.

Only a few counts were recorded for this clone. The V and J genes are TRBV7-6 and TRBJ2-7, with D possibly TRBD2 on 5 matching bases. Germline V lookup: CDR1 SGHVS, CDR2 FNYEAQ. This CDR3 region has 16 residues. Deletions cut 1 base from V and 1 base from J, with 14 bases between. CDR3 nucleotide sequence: TGTGCCAGCAGCTTAGGGGCAGGACTCTCTTCCTACGAGCAGTACTTC. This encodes CASSLGAGLSSYEQYF.

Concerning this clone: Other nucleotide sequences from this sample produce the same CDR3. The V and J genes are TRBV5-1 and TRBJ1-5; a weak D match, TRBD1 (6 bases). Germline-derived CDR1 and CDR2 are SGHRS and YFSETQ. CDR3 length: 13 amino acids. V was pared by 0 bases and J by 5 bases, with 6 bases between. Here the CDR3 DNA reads TGCGCCAGCAGCTTGGACAGGGATCAGCCCCAGCATTTT. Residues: CASSLDRDQPQHF.

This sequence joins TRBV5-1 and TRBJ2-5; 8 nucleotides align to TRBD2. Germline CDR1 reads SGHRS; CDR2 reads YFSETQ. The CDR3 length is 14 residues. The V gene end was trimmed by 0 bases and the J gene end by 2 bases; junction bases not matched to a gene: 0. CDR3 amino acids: CASSLERGQETQYF. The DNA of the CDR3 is TGCGCCAGCAGCTTGGAGCGGGGGCAAGAGACCCAGTACTTC.

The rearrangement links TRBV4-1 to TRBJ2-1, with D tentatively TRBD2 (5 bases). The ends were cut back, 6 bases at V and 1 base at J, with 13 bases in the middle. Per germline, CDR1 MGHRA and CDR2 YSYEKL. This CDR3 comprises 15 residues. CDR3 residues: CASSRGWASYNEQFF. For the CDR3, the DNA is TGCGCCAGCAGTCGAGGGTGGGCGTCCTACAATGAGCAGTTCTTC.

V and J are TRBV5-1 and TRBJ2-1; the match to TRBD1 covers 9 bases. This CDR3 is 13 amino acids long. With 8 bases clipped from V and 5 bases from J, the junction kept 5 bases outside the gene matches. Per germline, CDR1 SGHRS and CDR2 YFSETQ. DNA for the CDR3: TGCGCCAGTGGGGACAGGGCTCACAATGAGCAGTTCTTC. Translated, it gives CASGDRAHNEQFF.

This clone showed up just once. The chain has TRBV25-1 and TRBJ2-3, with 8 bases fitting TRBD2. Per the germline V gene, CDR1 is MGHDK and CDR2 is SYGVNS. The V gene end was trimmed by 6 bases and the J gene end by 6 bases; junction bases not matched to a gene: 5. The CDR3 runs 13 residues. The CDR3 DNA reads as TGTGCCAGCAGGGACGGGGGGGTTGATACGCAGTATTTT. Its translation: CASRDGGVDTQYF.

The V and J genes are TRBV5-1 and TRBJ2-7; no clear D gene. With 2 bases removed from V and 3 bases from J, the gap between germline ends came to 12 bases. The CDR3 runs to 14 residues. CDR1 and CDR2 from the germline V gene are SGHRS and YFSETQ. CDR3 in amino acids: CASSFTEKSYEQYF. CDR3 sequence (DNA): TGCGCCAGCAGCTTTACAGAAAAAAGCTACGAGCAGTACTTC.

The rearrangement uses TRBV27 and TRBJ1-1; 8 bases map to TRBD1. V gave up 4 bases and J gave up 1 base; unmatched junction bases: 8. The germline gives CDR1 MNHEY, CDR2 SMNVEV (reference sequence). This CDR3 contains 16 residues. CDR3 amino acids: CASSSRSGTGNTEAFF. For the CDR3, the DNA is TGTGCCAGCAGTTCGCGTAGTGGGACAGGGAACACTGAAGCTTTCTTT.

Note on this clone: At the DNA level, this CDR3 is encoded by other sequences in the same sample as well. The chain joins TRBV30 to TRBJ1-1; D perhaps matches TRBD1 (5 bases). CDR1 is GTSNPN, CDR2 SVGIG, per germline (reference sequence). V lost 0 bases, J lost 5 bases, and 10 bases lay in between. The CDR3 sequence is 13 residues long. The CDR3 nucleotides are TGTGCCTGGAGTGTACTTGGGGGGACTGAAGCTTTCTTT. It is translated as CAWSVLGGTEAFF.

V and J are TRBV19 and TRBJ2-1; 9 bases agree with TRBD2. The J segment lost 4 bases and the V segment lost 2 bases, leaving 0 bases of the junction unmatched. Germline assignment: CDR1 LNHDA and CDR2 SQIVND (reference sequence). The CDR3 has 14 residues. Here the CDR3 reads CASSITSGYNEQFF. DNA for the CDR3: TGTGCCAGTAGTATAACTAGCGGGTACAATGAGCAGTTCTTC.

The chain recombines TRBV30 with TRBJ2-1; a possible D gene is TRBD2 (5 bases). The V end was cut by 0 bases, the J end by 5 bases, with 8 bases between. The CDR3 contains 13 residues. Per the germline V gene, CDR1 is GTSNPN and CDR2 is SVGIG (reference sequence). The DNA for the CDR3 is TGTGCCTGGAGTGTGATACTAGACAATGAGCAGTTCTTC. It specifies CAWSVILDNEQFF.

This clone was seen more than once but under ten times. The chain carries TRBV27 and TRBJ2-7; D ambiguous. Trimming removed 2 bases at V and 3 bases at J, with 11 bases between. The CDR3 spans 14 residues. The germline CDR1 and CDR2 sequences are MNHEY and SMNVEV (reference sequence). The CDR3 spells CASSLAGGVYEQYF. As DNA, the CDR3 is TGTGCCAGCAGTTTAGCCGGCGGAGTCTACGAGCAGTACTTC.

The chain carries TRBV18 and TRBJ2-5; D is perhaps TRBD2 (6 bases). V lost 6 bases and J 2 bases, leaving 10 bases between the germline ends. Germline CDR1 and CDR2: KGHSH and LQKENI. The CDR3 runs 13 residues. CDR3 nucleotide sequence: TGTGCCAGCTCGGGCGGGAATCAAGAGACCCAGTACTTC. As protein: CASSGGNQETQYF. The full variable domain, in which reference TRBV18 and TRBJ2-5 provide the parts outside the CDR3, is NAGVMQNPRHLVRRRGQEARLRCSPMKGHSHVYWYRQLPEEGLKFMVYLQKENIIDESGMPKERFSAEFPKEGPSILRIQQVVRGDSAAYFCASSGGNQETQYFGPGTRLLVL.

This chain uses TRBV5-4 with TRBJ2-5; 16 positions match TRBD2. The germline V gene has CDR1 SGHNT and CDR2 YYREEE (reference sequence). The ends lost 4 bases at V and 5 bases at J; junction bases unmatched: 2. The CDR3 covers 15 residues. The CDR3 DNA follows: TGTGCCAGCAGCCCGGGACTAGCGGGGGGGGAGACCCAGTACTTC. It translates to CASSPGLAGGETQYF.

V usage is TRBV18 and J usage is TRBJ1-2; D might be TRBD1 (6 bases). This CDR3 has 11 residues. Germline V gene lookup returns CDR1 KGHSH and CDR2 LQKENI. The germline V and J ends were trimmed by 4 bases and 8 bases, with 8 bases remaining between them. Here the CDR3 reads CASSLDSGYTF. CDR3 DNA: TGTGCCAGCTCACTGGACAGCGGCTACACCTTC.

The CDR3 is CASSLRMAGSMHYEQYF. The CDR3 DNA is TGTGCCAGCAGCCTCAGGATGGCGGGGTCTATGCACTACGAGCAGTACTTC. The genes are TRBV11-2 and TRBJ2-7, with D possibly TRBD2 on 6 matching bases. The V end was cut by 5 bases, the J end by 3 bases, with 23 bases between. Germline CDR1 SGHAT, CDR2 FQNNGV. This CDR3 is built from 17 residues.

The chain's CDR3 is CASSLEQITDTQYF. The CDR3 DNA follows: TGCGCCAGCAGCTTGGAACAGATCACAGATACGCAGTATTTT. V usage is TRBV5-1 and J usage is TRBJ2-3, with no clear D. The CDR3 runs to 14 residues. V lost 0 bases and J 2 bases, leaving 7 bases between the germline ends. Germline CDR1 SGHRS, CDR2 YFSETQ.

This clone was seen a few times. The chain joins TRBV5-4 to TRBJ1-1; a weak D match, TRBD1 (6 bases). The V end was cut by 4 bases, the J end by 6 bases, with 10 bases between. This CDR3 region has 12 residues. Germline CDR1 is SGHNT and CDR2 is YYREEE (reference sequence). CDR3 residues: CASSVDSAEAFF. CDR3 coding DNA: TGTGCCAGCAGCGTGGACAGTGCTGAAGCTTTCTTT.

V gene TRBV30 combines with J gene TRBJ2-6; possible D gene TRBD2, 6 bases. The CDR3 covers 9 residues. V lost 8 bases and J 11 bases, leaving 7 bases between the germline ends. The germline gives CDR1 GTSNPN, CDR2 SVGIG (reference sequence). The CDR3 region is CAGGHVLTF. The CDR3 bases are TGTGCCGGAGGGCACGTCCTGACTTTC.

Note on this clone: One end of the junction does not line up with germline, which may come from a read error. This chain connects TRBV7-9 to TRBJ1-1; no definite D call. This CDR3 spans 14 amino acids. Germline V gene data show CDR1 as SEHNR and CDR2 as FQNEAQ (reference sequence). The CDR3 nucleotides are TGTTCCAGCAGCTTGAATCCCCCCAGTCACGAAGCTTTCTTT. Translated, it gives CSSSLNPPSHEAFF.

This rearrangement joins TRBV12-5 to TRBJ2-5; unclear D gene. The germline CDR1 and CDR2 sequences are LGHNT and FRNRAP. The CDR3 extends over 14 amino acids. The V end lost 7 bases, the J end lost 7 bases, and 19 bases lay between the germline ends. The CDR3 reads CASEFGAGTGTQYF. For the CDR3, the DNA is TGTGCTAGTGAGTTCGGAGCTGGTACGGGGACCCAGTACTTC.

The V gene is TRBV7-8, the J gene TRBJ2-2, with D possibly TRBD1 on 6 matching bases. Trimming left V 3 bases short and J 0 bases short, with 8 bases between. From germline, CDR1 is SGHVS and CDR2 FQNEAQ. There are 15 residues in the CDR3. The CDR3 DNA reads TGTGCCAGCAGCTTTTGGGGGCCGAACACCGGGGAGCTGTTTTTT. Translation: CASSFWGPNTGELFF.

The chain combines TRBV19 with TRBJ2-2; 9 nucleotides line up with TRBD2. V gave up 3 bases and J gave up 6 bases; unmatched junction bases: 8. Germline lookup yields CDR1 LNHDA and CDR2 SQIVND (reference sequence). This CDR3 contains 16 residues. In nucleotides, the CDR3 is TGTGCCAGTAGTATCCGACTAGCGGAGGGGGCCGGGGAGCTGTTTTTT. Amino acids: CASSIRLAEGAGELFF.

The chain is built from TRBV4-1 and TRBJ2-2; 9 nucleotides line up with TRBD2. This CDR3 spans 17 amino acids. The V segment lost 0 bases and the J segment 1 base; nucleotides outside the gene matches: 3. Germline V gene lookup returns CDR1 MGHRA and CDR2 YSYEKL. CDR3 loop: CASSQEAGGLNTGELFF. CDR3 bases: TGCGCCAGCAGCCAAGAAGCGGGAGGTTTGAACACCGGGGAGCTGTTTTTT.

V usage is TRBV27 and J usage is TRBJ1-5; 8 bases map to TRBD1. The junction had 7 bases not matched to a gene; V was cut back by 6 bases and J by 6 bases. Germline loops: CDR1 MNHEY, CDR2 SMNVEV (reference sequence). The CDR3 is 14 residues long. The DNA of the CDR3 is TGTGCCAGCAGAATGACAGGGGCGAGTCAGCCCCAGCATTTT. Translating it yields CASRMTGASQPQHF.

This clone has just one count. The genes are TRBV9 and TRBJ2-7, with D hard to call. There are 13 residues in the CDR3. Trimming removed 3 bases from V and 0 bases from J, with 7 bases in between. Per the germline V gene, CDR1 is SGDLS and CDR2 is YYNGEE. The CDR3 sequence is CASSAGSSYEQYF. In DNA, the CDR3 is TGTGCCAGCAGCGCCGGTAGCTCCTACGAGCAGTACTTC.

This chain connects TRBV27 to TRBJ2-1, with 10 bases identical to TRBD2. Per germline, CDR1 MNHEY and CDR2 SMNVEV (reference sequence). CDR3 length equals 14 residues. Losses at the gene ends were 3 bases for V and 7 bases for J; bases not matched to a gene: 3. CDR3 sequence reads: CASSFSGRQNEQFF. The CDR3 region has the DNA TGTGCCAGCAGTTTTAGCGGGAGGCAAAATGAGCAGTTCTTC.

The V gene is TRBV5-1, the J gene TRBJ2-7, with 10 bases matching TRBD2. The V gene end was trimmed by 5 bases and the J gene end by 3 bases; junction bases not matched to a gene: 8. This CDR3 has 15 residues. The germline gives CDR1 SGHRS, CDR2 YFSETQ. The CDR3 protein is CASSYLAGAIYEQYF. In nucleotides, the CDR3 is TGCGCCAGCAGTTATCTAGCGGGAGCGATCTACGAGCAGTACTTC.

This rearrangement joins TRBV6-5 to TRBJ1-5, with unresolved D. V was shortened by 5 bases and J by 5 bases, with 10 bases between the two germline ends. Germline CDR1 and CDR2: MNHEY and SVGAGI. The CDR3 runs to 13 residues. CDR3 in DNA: TGTGCCAGCAGTGGAGAGGCCCATCAGCCCCAGCATTTT. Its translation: CASSGEAHQPQHF.

This CDR3 is CASSLAGRDTEAFF. The DNA of the CDR3 is TGTGCCAGCAGCTTAGCGGGCAGGGACACTGAAGCTTTCTTT. V gene TRBV7-2 combines with J gene TRBJ1-1; maybe TRBD1 (5 bases). The CDR3 is 14 residues long. Per the germline V gene, CDR1 is SGHTA and CDR2 is FQGNSA. The V end lost 0 bases, the J end lost 3 bases, and 8 bases lay between the germline ends.

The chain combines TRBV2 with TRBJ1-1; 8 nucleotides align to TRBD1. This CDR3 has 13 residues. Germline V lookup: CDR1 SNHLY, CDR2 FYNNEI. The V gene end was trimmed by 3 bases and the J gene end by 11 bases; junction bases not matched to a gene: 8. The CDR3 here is CASSDRGRIFAFF. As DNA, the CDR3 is TGTGCCAGCAGTGACAGGGGGCGGATATTCGCTTTCTTT.